This TCR beta chain was sequenced in a study of T-cell memory formation after mild COVID-19. V lost 0 bases, J lost 8 bases, and 11 bases lay in between. CDR1 is SGHVS, CDR2 FNYEAQ, per germline. This CDR3 is built from 14 residues. A word on this clonotype: Its antigen is unknown.

Findings of the study overall: CD8+ contracting clones occupied EMRA, while CD4+ ones occupied mainly CM and EM.

After 5'RACE with constant-segment primers, TCR alpha and TCR beta cDNA libraries carrying sample barcodes and UMIs were obtained. TCRdb called the 5' RACE reads again in MiXCR, with one record for every CDR3 protein. The sample has some 410,000 distinct CDR3 sequences; around 22% are singletons. The sequence came from an adult woman who had mild COVID-19 (a few samples of this study predate the infection). Cell type and time point are not known. Specimen: PBMCs or a T cell subset sorted from them (not recorded which). The chain employs TRBV7-6 and TRBJ2-1; D may be TRBD2 (5 bases). CDR3 loop: CASSLAIERDEQFF. CDR3 nucleotide sequence: TGTGCCAGCAGCTTAGCGATTGAGAGGGATGAGCAGTTCTTC.